This T cell receptor (beta chain) derives from a study of cytomegalovirus exposure and HLA in healthy donors. Study results and caveats: One variant, a missense change in DCLRE1C, was linked in a later analysis to TCR beta V- and J-gene trimming.

The V end lost 3 bases, the J end lost 4 bases, and 12 bases lay between the germline ends. From germline, CDR1 is SGHNT and CDR2 YYREEE (reference sequence). This CDR3 is built from 14 residues. It was with 60 Vbeta and 13 Jbeta primers that the PCR ran. Data came from immunoSEQ multiplex PCR; TCRdb stores just in-frame clones and leaves some out. The sample consists of 250,000 to 350,000 clones, roughly 89% of them appearing once. Note on this clone: What it recognizes is unknown.

The material sequenced was PBMCs. The chain carries TRBV5-4 and TRBJ2-3; D ambiguous. The origin of this receptor is a man aged 40-55 years in good health and CMV-seropositive. CDR3 bases: TGTGCCAGCAGCTCCTCGGAGCTACCAGATACGCAGTATTTT. This gives the protein CASSSSELPDTQYF. Using reference TRBV5-4 and TRBJ2-3 for the parts outside the CDR3, the full variable domain is ETGVTQSPTHLIKTRGQQVTLRCSSQSGHNTVSWYQQALGQGPQFIFQYYREEENGRGNFPPRFSGLQFPNYSSELNVNALELDDSALYLCASSSSELPDTQYFGPGTRLTVL.